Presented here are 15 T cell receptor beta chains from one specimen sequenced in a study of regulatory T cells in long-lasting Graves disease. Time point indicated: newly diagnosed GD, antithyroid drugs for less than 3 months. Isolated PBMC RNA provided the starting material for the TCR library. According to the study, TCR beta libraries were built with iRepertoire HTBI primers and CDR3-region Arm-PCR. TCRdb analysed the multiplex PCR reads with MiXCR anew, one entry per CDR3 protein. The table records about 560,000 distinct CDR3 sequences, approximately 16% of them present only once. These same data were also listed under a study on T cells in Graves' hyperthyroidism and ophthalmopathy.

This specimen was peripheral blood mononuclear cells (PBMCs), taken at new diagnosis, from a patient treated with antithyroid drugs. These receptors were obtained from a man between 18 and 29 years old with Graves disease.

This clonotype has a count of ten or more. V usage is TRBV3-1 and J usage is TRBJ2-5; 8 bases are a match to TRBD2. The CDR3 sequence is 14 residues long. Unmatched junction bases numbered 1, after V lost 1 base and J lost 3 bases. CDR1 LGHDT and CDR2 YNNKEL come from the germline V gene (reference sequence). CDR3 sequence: CASSQAAGEETQYF. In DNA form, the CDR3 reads TGTGCCAGCAGCCAAGCAGCGGGAGAAGAGACCCAGTACTTC.

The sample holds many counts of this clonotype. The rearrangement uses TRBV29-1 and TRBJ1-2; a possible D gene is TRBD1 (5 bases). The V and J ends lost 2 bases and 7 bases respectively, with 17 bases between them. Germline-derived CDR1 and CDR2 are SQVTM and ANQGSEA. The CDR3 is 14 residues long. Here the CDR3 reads CSVESWDSPSGYTF. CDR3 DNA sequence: TGCAGCGTTGAATCGTGGGACTCCCCTAGTGGCTACACCTTC.

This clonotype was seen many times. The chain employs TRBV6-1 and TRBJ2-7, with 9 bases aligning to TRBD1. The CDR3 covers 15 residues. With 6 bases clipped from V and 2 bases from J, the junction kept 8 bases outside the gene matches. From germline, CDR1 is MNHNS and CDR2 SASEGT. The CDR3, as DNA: TGTGCCAGCAGCCCCGCCGGGACAGGGCCCTACGAGCAGTACTTC. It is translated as CASSPAGTGPYEQYF.

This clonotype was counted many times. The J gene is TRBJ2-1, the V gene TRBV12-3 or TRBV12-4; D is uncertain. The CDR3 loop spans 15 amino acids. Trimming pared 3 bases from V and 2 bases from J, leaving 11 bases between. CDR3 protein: CASSFSAGAYNEQFF. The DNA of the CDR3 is TGTGCCAGCAGTTTCTCGGCAGGCGCCTACAATGAGCAGTTCTTC.

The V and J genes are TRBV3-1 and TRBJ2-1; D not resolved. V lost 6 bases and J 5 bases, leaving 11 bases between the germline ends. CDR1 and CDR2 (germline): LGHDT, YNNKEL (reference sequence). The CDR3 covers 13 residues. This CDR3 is CASSLPLDNEQFF. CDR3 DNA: TGTGCCAGCAGTCTCCCACTGGACAATGAGCAGTTCTTC.

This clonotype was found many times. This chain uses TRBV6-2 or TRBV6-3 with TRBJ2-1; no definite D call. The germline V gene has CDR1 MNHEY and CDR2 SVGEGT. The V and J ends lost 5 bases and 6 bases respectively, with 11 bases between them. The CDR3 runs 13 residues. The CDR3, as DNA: TGTGCCAGCAGTGATGCCTTACTCAATGAGCAGTTCTTC. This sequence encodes CASSDALLNEQFF.

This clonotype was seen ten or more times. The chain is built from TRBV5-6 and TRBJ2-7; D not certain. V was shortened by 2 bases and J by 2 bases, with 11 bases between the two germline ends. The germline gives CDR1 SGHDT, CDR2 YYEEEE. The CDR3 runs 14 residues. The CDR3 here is CASSFVSSPYEQYF. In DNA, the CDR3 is TGTGCCAGCAGCTTCGTCAGTAGCCCCTACGAGCAGTACTTC.

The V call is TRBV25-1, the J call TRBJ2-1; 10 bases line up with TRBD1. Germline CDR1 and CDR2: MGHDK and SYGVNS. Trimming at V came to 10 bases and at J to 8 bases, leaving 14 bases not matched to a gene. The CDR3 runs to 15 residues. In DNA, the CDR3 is TGTGCCACCTTAACAGACAGGGGGCCGGTGGATGAGCAGTTCTTC. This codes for CATLTDRGPVDEQFF. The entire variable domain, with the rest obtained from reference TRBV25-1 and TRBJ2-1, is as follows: EADIYQTPRYLVIGTGKKITLECSQTMGHDKMYWYQQDPGMELHLIHYSYGVNSTEKGDLSSESTVSRIRTEHFPLTLESARPSHTSQYLCATLTDRGPVDEQFFGPGTRLTVL.

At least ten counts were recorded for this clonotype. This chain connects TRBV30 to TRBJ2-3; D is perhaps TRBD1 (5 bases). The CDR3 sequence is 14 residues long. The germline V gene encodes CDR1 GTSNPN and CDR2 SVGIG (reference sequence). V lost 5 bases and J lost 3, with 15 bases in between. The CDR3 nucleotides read TGTGCCTGGTCCCTGGGGCGCAGTACAGATACGCAGTATTTT. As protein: CAWSLGRSTDTQYF.

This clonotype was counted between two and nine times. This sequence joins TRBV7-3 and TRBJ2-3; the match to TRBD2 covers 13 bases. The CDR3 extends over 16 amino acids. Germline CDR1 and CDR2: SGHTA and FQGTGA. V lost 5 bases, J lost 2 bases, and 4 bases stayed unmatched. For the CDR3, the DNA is TGTGCCAGCAGCCCAGGGACTAGCGGGATCACAGATACGCAGTATTTT. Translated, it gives CASSPGTSGITDTQYF.

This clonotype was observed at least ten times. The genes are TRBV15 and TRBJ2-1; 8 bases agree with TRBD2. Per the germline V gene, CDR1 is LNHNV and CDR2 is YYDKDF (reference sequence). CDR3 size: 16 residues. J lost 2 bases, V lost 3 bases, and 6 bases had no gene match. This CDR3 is CATSRTSAAAYNEQFF. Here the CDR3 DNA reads TGTGCCACCAGCAGGACTAGCGCCGCCGCCTACAATGAGCAGTTCTTC.

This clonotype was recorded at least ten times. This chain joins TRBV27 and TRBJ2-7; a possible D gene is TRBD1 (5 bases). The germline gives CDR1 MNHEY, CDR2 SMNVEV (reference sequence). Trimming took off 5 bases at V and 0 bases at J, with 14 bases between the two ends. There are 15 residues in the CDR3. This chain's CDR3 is CASSLSGSTSYEQYF. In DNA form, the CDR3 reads TGTGCCAGCAGTCTCTCAGGGTCAACCTCCTACGAGCAGTACTTC.

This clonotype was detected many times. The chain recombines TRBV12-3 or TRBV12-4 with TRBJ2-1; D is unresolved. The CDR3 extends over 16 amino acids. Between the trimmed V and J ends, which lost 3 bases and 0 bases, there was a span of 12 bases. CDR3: CASSFGQHSSYNEQFF. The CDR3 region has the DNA TGTGCCAGCAGTTTTGGGCAGCATAGCTCCTACAATGAGCAGTTCTTC.

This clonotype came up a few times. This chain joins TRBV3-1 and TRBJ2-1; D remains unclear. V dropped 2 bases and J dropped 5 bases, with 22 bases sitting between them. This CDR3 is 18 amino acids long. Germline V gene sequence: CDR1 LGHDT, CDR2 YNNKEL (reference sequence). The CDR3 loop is CASSQSINEALLHNEQFF. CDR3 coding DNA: TGTGCCAGCAGCCAATCAATAAATGAGGCCCTTCTCCACAATGAGCAGTTCTTC.

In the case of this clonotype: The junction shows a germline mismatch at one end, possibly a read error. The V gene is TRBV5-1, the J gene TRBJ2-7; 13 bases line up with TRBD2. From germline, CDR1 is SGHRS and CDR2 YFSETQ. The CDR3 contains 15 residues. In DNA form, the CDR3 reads TGTGCCAGCAGCTCTACAGGACTAGCGGGAGACGAGCAGTACTTC. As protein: CASSSTGLAGDEQYF.